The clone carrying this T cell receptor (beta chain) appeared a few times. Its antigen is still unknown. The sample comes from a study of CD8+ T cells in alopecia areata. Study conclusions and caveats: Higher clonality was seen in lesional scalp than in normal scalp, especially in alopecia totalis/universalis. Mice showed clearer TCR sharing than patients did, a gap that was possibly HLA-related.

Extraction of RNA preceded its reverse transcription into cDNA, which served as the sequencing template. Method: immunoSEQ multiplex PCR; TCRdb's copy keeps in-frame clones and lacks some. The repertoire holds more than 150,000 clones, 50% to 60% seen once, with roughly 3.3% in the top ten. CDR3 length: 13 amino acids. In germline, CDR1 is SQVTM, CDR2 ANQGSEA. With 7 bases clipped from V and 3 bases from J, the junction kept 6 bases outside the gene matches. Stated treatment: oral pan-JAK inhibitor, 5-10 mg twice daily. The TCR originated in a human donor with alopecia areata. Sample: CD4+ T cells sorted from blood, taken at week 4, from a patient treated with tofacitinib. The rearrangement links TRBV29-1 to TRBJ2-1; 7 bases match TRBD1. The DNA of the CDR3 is TGCAGCGATATTACAGGGGTCTACAATGAGCAGTTCTTC. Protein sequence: CSDITGVYNEQFF.